A single sample is the source of the 8 T cell receptor beta chains below, sequenced in a study of vaccination and CD4 T cells after COVID-19. These receptors have no identified antigens. Sample treatment: roughly 10-day PBMC culture with coronavirus spike peptide pools or control peptides (ViraFEST assay). With the Oncomine TCR Beta short-read assay, DNA from cultured CD4+ T cells was sequenced. One entry per CDR3 protein results from TCRdb running MiXCR on the PCR reads. The table has 20,000 to 30,000 distinct CDR3 sequences, about 52% seen once; the top ten hold 6.1%. Sequencing used CD4+ T cells from blood, cultured in vitro. Receptors were obtained from a human donor who had recovered from COVID-19.

This clonotype was counted between two and nine times. This chain links TRBV11-2 with TRBJ2-3; either TRBD1 or TRBD2 may supply D (5 bases each). V lost 5 bases to trimming and J lost 2 bases, with 11 bases between them. The CDR3 consists of 14 residues. The V gene's germline CDR1 is SGHAT and CDR2 FQNNGV. CDR3 protein: CASSPGPTTDTQYF. Here the CDR3 DNA reads TGTGCCAGCAGCCCGGGGCCTACCACAGATACGCAGTATTTT.

This clonotype was seen only a few times. The V call is TRBV2, the J call TRBJ1-6; 8 bases map to TRBD1. This CDR3 spans 14 amino acids. V was clipped by 7 bases and J by 9 bases; unmatched bases: 8. The germline gives CDR1 SNHLY, CDR2 FYNNEI. In nucleotides, the CDR3 is TGTGCCAGCAATTTACAGGGGGTAGGTTCACCCCTCCACTTT. Its protein is CASNLQGVGSPLHF.

This clonotype was counted between two and nine times. The V call is TRBV7-3, the J call TRBJ1-1, with D uncertain. Per the germline V gene, CDR1 is SGHTA and CDR2 is FQGTGA. This CDR3 is built from 13 residues. V lost 5 bases and J 1 base, leaving 8 bases between the germline ends. CDR3 residues: CASSRDGNTEAFF. The CDR3 DNA reads as TGTGCCAGCAGCCGCGACGGGAACACTGAAGCTTTCTTT.

This sequence joins TRBV19 and TRBJ1-2; D is uncertain. The ends were cut back, 8 bases at V and 6 bases at J, with 4 bases in the middle. Germline V gene data show CDR1 as LNHDA and CDR2 as SQIVND (reference sequence). The CDR3 is 9 amino acids. DNA of the CDR3: TGTGCCAGTGGGGATGGCTACACCTTC. Translation: CASGDGYTF.

This clonotype was seen only a few times. This chain's CDR3 is CASSESLSYNEQFF. For the CDR3, the DNA is TGCGCCAGCAGTGAATCACTCTCCTACAATGAGCAGTTCTTC. The chain joins TRBV10-1 to TRBJ2-1; no definite D call. The germline V gene encodes CDR1 WNHNN and CDR2 SYGVQD (reference sequence). There are 14 residues in the CDR3. V was pared by 3 bases and J by 0 bases, with 6 bases between.

This clonotype was seen a handful of times. The CDR3 DNA reads as TGCAGTGCTAGTTTCGACAGGCTGAGCAATCAGCCCCAGCATTTT. Residues: CSASFDRLSNQPQHF. The chain combines TRBV20-1 with TRBJ1-5; possibly TRBD1 for D (6 bases). This CDR3 contains 15 residues. Trimming cost V 3 bases and J 1 base, with 13 bases left between them. The V gene's germline CDR1 is DFQATT and CDR2 SNEGSKA (reference sequence).

The J gene is TRBJ2-5, the V gene TRBV5-1, with no clear D. This CDR3 is built from 14 residues. Deletions cut 0 bases from V and 3 bases from J, with 9 bases between. The germline V gene encodes CDR1 SGHRS and CDR2 YFSETQ. The CDR3 region is CASSLVSGKETQYF. CDR3 in DNA: TGCGCCAGCAGCTTGGTGTCTGGGAAAGAGACCCAGTACTTC.

The chain is built from TRBV28 and TRBJ2-7; 11 nucleotides line up with TRBD1. Per the germline V gene, CDR1 is MDHEN and CDR2 is SYDVKM. The CDR3 is 13 amino acids. The J segment lost 7 bases and the V segment lost 6 bases, leaving 5 bases of the junction unmatched. The CDR3 DNA reads TGTGCCAGCAGCTTGGACAGGGGGCTTGAGCAGTACTTC. Protein product: CASSLDRGLEQYF.